These 19 T cell receptor beta chains share one sample of origin, sequenced in a study of blood T cell repertoires in COVID-19. Some clones are missing from TCRdb's copy, which holds only in-frame ones; the method was immunoSEQ multiplex PCR. The sample has over 90,000 clones; 75% to 95% are singletons. The sample consisted of peripheral blood. Receptors were obtained from a man younger than 35 with acute or convalescent COVID-19.

The V gene is TRBV7-6, the J gene TRBJ1-1; 8 positions agree with TRBD1. V was pared by 6 bases and J by 4 bases, with 4 bases of the junction left unmatched. The CDR3 spans 13 residues. Germline CDR1 reads SGHVS; CDR2 reads FNYEAQ. The CDR3 here is CASRNTGGTEAFF. The DNA for the CDR3 is TGTGCCAGCAGGAATACAGGGGGCACTGAAGCTTTCTTT.

J is TRBJ2-3 and V is TRBV7-9; no clear D gene. Trimming took 5 bases from V and 2 from J, leaving 5 bases between them. The CDR3 has 12 amino acids. CDR1 and CDR2 from the germline V gene are SEHNR and FQNEAQ (reference sequence). The CDR3 nucleotides read TGTGCCAGCAGCCAGAACACAGATACGCAGTATTTT. Its translation: CASSQNTDTQYF.

CDR3 nucleotides: TGTGCCAGCAGCTTAGACCCCGGGACAGCTATATATGGCTACACCTTC. Translating gives CASSLDPGTAIYGYTF. The chain uses TRBV7-2 and TRBJ1-2; 7 bases are shared with TRBD1. The length of the CDR3 is 16 residues. Germline CDR1 SGHTA, CDR2 FQGNSA. With 1 base clipped from V and 5 bases from J, the junction kept 10 bases outside the gene matches.

This clone was seen just once. The V gene is TRBV10-3, the J gene TRBJ2-5, with TRBD2 as a possible D gene (7 bases). Trimming took off 0 bases at V and 3 bases at J, with 17 bases between the two ends. The CDR3 loop spans 17 amino acids. Germline loops: CDR1 ENHRY, CDR2 SYGVKD. Written as DNA, the CDR3 is TGTGCCATCAGTGAGTCGGTAGGGGGGGGAGAAGAAGAGACCCAGTACTTC. It yields the protein CAISESVGGGEEETQYF.

The chain carries TRBV27 and TRBJ2-1; D is ambiguous. V lost 5 bases and J lost 0, with 2 bases in between. Germline values: CDR1 MNHEY, CDR2 SMNVEV (reference sequence). The CDR3 totals 12 residues. The CDR3: CASSRSYNEQFF. The CDR3, as DNA: TGTGCCAGCAGTCGCTCCTACAATGAGCAGTTCTTC.

The chain combines TRBV10-3 with TRBJ1-1; D is perhaps TRBD1 (5 bases). Trimming took off 0 bases at V and 4 bases at J, with 12 bases between the two ends. This CDR3 contains 15 residues. Germline values: CDR1 ENHRY, CDR2 SYGVKD. The CDR3, as DNA: TGTGCCATCAGTGAGTCGGGGGGGGGTCCCACTGAAGCTTTCTTT. Its translation: CAISESGGGPTEAFF.

This clone was seen once. The V call is TRBV24-1, the J call TRBJ2-7, with a possible D match to TRBD1 (5 bases). The CDR3 spans 15 residues. Germline CDR1 reads KGHDR; CDR2 reads SFDVKD. Trimming took 2 bases from V and 5 from J, leaving 15 bases between them. CDR3 DNA: TGTGCCACCAGTGATTCCTTAGACCAGGGCAACGAGCAGTACTTC. This gives the protein CATSDSLDQGNEQYF.

This chain links TRBV5-1 with TRBJ1-1; a possible D gene is TRBD1 (5 bases). Looked up from germline, CDR1 is SGHRS and CDR2 is YFSETQ. The V gene lost 3 bases and the J gene lost 4 bases, with 13 bases spanning the gap. The CDR3 is 14 amino acids. The CDR3 coding sequence is TGCGCCAGCAGCTCCCCGGTCCAGGGCACTGAAGCTTTCTTT. Its translation is CASSSPVQGTEAFF.

The rearrangement joins TRBV10-1 to TRBJ2-7; TRBD1 might be the D (6 bases). This CDR3 region has 13 residues. V was shortened by 5 bases and J by 0 bases, with 8 bases between the two germline ends. Germline V gene lookup returns CDR1 WNHNN and CDR2 SYGVQD (reference sequence). As DNA, the CDR3 is TGCGCCAGCAGTCAGGGGTTCTCCTACGAGCAGTACTTC. Translating gives CASSQGFSYEQYF.

The chain recombines TRBV27 with TRBJ1-4, with D possibly TRBD1 on 5 matching bases. The V gene lost 3 bases and the J gene lost 0 bases, with 14 bases spanning the gap. The CDR3 length is 17 residues. CDR1 is MNHEY and CDR2 is SMNVEV in the germline V gene (reference sequence). The CDR3 DNA reads TGTGCCAGCAGTTTTCGGGGGACCCTAACAACTAATGAAAAACTGTTTTTT. It yields the protein CASSFRGTLTTNEKLFF. Variable domain in full (rest from reference TRBV27 and TRBJ1-4): EAQVTQNPRYLITVTGKKLTVTCSQNMNHEYMSWYRQDPGLGLRQIYYSMNVEVTDKGDVPEGYKVSRKEKRNFPLILESPSPNQTSLYFCASSFRGTLTTNEKLFFGSGTQLSVL.

V is TRBV6-5 and J is TRBJ2-7, with unresolved D. CDR1 and CDR2 from the germline V gene are MNHEY and SVGAGI. The CDR3 contains 14 residues. V lost 0 bases and J 1 base, leaving 7 bases between the germline ends. The CDR3 sequence is CASSYSPESYEQYF. Here the CDR3 DNA reads TGTGCCAGCAGTTACTCGCCTGAGTCCTACGAGCAGTACTTC.

The genes are TRBV5-1 and TRBJ2-3; 10 bases line up with TRBD2. This CDR3 has 15 residues. Germline V gene data show CDR1 as SGHRS and CDR2 as YFSETQ. The V and J ends lost 3 bases and 6 bases, in that order; junction bases with no gene match: 7. This CDR3 is CASSWGLAGGDTQYF. The CDR3 bases are TGCGCCAGCAGCTGGGGTTTAGCGGGAGGCGATACGCAGTATTTT.

This chain connects TRBV9 to TRBJ1-1; a possible D gene is TRBD1 (6 bases). V gave up 0 bases and J gave up 6 bases, with 12 bases separating them. Germline V gene sequence: CDR1 SGDLS, CDR2 YYNGEE. The CDR3 has 14 amino acids. The CDR3 nucleotides read TGTGCCAGCAGCGTAGTTCGGGCAGGGGCTGAAGCTTTCTTT. This sequence encodes CASSVVRAGAEAFF.

The genes are TRBV7-6 and TRBJ1-1, with 7 positions matching TRBD1. The germline V gene has CDR1 SGHVS and CDR2 FNYEAQ. This CDR3 spans 15 amino acids. V gave up 2 bases and J gave up 1 base; unmatched junction bases: 4. The CDR3 DNA reads as TGTGCCAGCAGCTTAAACGAGGGGGCGAACACTGAAGCTTTCTTT. This sequence encodes CASSLNEGANTEAFF.

The chain carries TRBV7-7 and TRBJ1-2, with D perhaps matching TRBD1 (5 bases). Trimming removed 0 bases from V and 7 bases from J, with 21 bases in between. CDR1 SSHAT and CDR2 FNYEAQ come from the germline V gene (reference sequence). This CDR3 region has 17 residues. CDR3 in amino acids: CASSLALEREVGGGYTF. The CDR3 DNA sequence: TGTGCCAGCAGCTTAGCCCTCGAGCGGGAGGTGGGGGGTGGCTACACCTTC.

This clone was observed a single time. The gene calls are TRBV11-2 and TRBJ2-5, with 8 nucleotides matching TRBD2. The ends lost 5 bases at V and 5 bases at J; junction bases unmatched: 13. The CDR3 covers 16 residues. Germline-derived CDR1 and CDR2 are SGHAT and FQNNGV. CDR3 bases: TGTGCCAGCAGCCTCCCCCGGGGGGGTCCGAGGGAGACCCAGTACTTC. This translates into CASSLPRGGPRETQYF.

The genes are TRBV10-1 and TRBJ1-2; D possibly corresponds to TRBD1 (5 bases). The CDR3 sequence is 14 residues long. The V end lost 1 base, the J end lost 5 bases, and 11 bases lay between the germline ends. Germline assignment: CDR1 WNHNN and CDR2 SYGVQD (reference sequence). The CDR3: CASSEFRVGYGYTF. The CDR3 coding sequence is TGCGCCAGCAGTGAGTTCAGGGTCGGATATGGCTACACCTTC.

The V and J genes are TRBV19 and TRBJ1-1, with a possible D match to TRBD1 (5 bases). The germline V gene encodes CDR1 LNHDA and CDR2 SQIVND (reference sequence). V lost 0 bases, J lost 2 bases, and 10 bases lay in between. This CDR3 is built from 15 residues. The CDR3 region is CASSIEGRGNTEAFF. Written as DNA, the CDR3 is TGTGCCAGTAGTATAGAGGGGAGGGGTAACACTGAAGCTTTCTTT.

The CDR3 DNA is TGTGCCATCAGTAAGGCGGGGGTGGTCACTGAAGCTTTCTTT. As protein: CAISKAGVVTEAFF. The V and J genes are TRBV10-3 and TRBJ1-1; the D gene is possibly TRBD1 (5 bases). Germline lookup yields CDR1 ENHRY and CDR2 SYGVKD. V lost 5 bases to trimming and J lost 4 bases, with 14 bases between them. There are 14 residues in the CDR3.